The clone carrying this T cell receptor beta chain was seen repeatedly, ten times or more. Its antigen is not identified. Unique molecular identifiers were added to individual cDNA molecules. TCRdb redid the calling of the 5' RACE reads with MiXCR, one entry per CDR3 protein. The sample holds around 50,000 distinct CDR3 sequences, under 14% seen once. This entry belongs to a study of early T cells in non-severe SARS-CoV-2 infection. Across the study: Sequencing of bulk RNA from unsorted whole blood was done, without chain pairing. Whole-study findings and limits: Private and CD4 specificities were missed by VDJdb matching, skewed to anti-spike CD8.

V shed 2 bases and J 0 bases; nucleotides not matched to a gene: 6. Germline loops: CDR1 SQVTM, CDR2 ANQGSEA. The CDR3 spans 18 residues. The rearrangement links TRBV29-1 to TRBJ2-1; 14 nucleotides agree with TRBD2. The clonotype was recovered from an adult who was a healthcare worker with PCR-confirmed SARS-CoV-2 infection or an uninfected control (not recorded which). Sequenced material: whole blood. CDR3 residues: CSVERGLAGASSYNEQFF. The CDR3 coding sequence is TGCAGCGTTGAACGGGGACTAGCGGGGGCGAGCTCCTACAATGAGCAGTTCTTC.